Listed below are T cell receptor beta chains from one sample, sequenced in a study of T cells in Graves' hyperthyroidism and ophthalmopathy. TCRdb independently ran MiXCR on the multiplex PCR reads; one entry per CDR3 protein. The sample has approximately 520,000 distinct CDR3 sequences, roughly 20% seen once. Sequenced input: blood. Receptor source: a man aged 18 to 35 with Graves' hyperthyroidism. The CDR3 runs from the conserved cysteine through the conserved F or W. The D gene is left open where the match is weak. Clone sizes are given selectively: once, few, many, or a class where the clone is expanded.

cdr3_nt	cdr3_aa	d_call	clone_size	v_call	j_call
TGTGCCAGCAGTTTTTCTCCCTCCTACGAGCAGTACTTC	CASSFSPSYEQYF	-	many	TRBV28	TRBJ2-7
TGTGCCAGCAGCTCAGTGGGACAAGAGACCCAGTACTTC	CASSSVGQETQYF	-	many	TRBV3-1	TRBJ2-5
TGTGCCAGCAATAGACTAGGCCAAGAGACCCAGTACTTC	CASNRLGQETQYF	-	-	TRBV12-3/TRBV12-4	TRBJ2-5
TGCAGCATACAGGGGAACACTGAAGCTTTCTTT	CSIQGNTEAFF	-	many	TRBV29-1	TRBJ1-1
TGTGCCAGCAGTGAAGTGGGCAGAGAAATGGACACTGAAGCTTTCTTT	CASSEVGREMDTEAFF	-	few	TRBV6-1	TRBJ1-1
TGTGCCATCACAACAGGGGGCCCAAACTTCTACGAGCAGTACTTC	CAITTGGPNFYEQYF	TRBD1	few	TRBV10-3	TRBJ2-7
TGTGCCAGCAGTGCGGGGGGCAGGCTGGCCTACGAGCAGTACTTC	CASSAGGRLAYEQYF	TRBD2	many	TRBV12-3/TRBV12-4	TRBJ2-7
TGTGCTAGCAGCGTCTTCCCGACAGACCCAACGGGGAACACTGAAGCTTGCTTT	CASSVFPTDPTGNTEACF	-	-	TRBV6-2/TRBV6-3	TRBJ1-1
TGTGCCAGCAGCGCGGACAGGGTCTCCTACGAGCAGTACTTC	CASSADRVSYEQYF	TRBD1	-	TRBV2	TRBJ2-7
TGTGCCAGCAGTCGGGACAGGGCAAACAATCAGCCCCAGCATTTT	CASSRDRANNQPQHF	TRBD1	many	TRBV2	TRBJ1-5
TGTGCCAGCAGCTTAGATCCGGTTGATGGCTACACCTTC	CASSLDPVDGYTF	-	many	TRBV11-2	TRBJ1-2
TGTGCCAGCAGTTTATCTGGGCATCAACCCCAGCATTTT	CASSLSGHQPQHF	-	many	TRBV12-3/TRBV12-4	TRBJ1-5
TGCGCCAGCAGCCAGGTAGCGGGGGCGGCCGTCCAAGAGACCCAGTACTTC	CASSQVAGAAVQETQYF	TRBD2	few	TRBV4-1	TRBJ2-5
TGTGCCAGCAGCCGCGACAGGGGAAAGGATCAGCCCCAGCATTTT	CASSRDRGKDQPQHF	TRBD1	once	TRBV7-3	TRBJ1-5
TGTGCCTGGAGTGTAGCCCCGGACAGCTCCTACGAGCAGTACTTC	CAWSVAPDSSYEQYF	-	many	TRBV30	TRBJ2-7